The sequence of this T cell receptor (beta chain) was determined in a study of T-cell memory formation after mild COVID-19 listed by TCRdb under 2021. Some background on the complete study: Most TCR sequence clusters were specific to one of the two donors. T-cell clones expanding and contracting after mild COVID-19 in a couple of donors were tracked by longitudinal TCRalpha and TCRbeta repertoire sequencing. The cohort comprised two young, previously healthy adult volunteers, one female and one male.

What the authors observed across the whole study: SARS-CoV-2 specificity was not confirmed for the second-wave clones peaking on day 37. Only a couple of mild cases were covered in the study, and larger cohorts including severe cases with pre-infection samples were considered necessary. From day 15 to 85, contracting clones showed balanced CD4/CD8 phenotypes, whereas a second wave of clones that expanded from day 15 to 37 leaned towards CD4+. Contracting CD4+ clones were located mainly in the CM and EM memory subsets, whereas CD8+ clones were found to be enriched in EMRA. The detection of some responding clones in pre-infection memory suggests that pre-existing cross-reactive memory T cells joined the SARS-CoV-2 response.

Ficoll-Paque density gradient centrifugation was the method used to isolate PBMCs. Reads for this sample came from an Illumina NovaSeq 6000. TCRalpha and TCRbeta cDNA libraries were constructed by 5'RACE with constant-segment primers, with sample barcodes and unique molecular identifiers being introduced. Trizol reagent was used to extract RNA from every sample. Libraries were amplified in two PCR steps, with a second sample barcode and Illumina TruSeq adapters added in the second step. Libraries were sequenced on an Illumina NovaSeq with 2 x 150 bp paired-end reads. Per the original workflow: Demultiplexing of reads and collapsing into UMI-guided consensus sequences were performed with migec v1.2.7. Using mixcr v2.1.11, the UMI consensuses were aligned to TRA and TRB V and J templates and assembled into clonotypes. Expanded or contracted clonotypes were those called significant by both edgeR and NoisET, with noise models trained on biological replicates. For edgeR calls, a false discovery rate-adjusted p below 0.01 and a log2 fold-change threshold of 1 were applied. PCA with hierarchical clustering of max-normalized trajectories of the 1000 most abundant clonotypes was used as exploratory dynamics analysis. Each responding clone was given a CD4 or CD8 phenotype based on the CD4+ and CD8+ repertoires, which had been sequenced separately. TCRdb's own reprocessing of the public reads used fastp at Q25 and MiXCR and kept productive beta chains. Each record represents a unique CDR3 protein, reported with the most common genes and DNA among its rows. TCRdb, not the authors, supplied the V and J calls. The sample data list fewer than 95,000 distinct CDR3 sequences, and approximately 15% of these were observed just once. The ten largest account for under 45% of the sample.

The CDR3 goes from the cysteine to the valine over 11 residues. This entry keeps only the CDR3 DNA: 33 bases, framed from base 1. Deletion took 7 bases off V and 3 bases off J, with a span of 8 bases between the germline ends. CDR1 and CDR2, looked up from the germline V gene, are SGHTS and YDEGEE. With regard to this clonotype: Its antigen has not been determined. No base-level quality is on record; no much larger clone is a single base apart.

Material: PBMCs or a T cell subset sorted from them (not recorded which). The TCR originated in a man younger than 30 who had mild COVID-19 (a few samples of this study predate the infection). The sample titles of this study are shuffled in the database, so cell type and time point are left out; the donor was told from shared clones. The receptor chain draws on TRBV5-8 and TRBJ2-7; no D segment can be confidently identified. DNA sequence: TGTGCCAGCCCCAACAGCTACGAGCAGTACGTC. Its protein is CASPNSYEQYV.